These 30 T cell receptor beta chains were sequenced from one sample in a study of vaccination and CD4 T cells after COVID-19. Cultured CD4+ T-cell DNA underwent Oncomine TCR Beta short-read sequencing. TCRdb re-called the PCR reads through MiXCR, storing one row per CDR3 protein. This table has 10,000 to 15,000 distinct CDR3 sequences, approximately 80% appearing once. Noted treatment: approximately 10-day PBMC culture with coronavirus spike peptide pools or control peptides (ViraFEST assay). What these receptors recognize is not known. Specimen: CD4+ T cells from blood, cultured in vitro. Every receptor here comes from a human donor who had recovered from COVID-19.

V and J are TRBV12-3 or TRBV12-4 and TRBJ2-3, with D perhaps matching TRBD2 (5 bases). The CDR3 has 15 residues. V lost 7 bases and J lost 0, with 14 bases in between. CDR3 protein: CASTLPADSTDTQYF. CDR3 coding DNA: TGTGCCAGCACCCTCCCAGCGGATAGCACAGATACGCAGTATTTT.

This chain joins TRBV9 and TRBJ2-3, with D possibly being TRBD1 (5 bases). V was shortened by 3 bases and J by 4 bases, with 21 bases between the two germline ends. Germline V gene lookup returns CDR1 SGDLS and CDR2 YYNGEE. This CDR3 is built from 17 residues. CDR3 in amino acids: CASSALTRPDIPDTQYF. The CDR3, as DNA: TGTGCCAGCAGCGCCTTAACGCGGCCGGACATCCCAGATACGCAGTATTTT. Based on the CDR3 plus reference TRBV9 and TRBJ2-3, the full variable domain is DSGVTQTPKHLITATGQRVTLRCSPRSGDLSVYWYQQSLDQGLQFLIQYYNGEERAKGNILERFSAQQFPDLHSELNLSSLELGDSALYFCASSALTRPDIPDTQYFGPGTRLTVL.

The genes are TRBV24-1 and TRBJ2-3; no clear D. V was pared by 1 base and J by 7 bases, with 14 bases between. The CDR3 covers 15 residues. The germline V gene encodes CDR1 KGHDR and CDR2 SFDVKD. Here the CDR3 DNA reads TGTGCCACCAGTGATTTTTTGGGTAATGGAAATACGCAGTATTTT. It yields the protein CATSDFLGNGNTQYF.

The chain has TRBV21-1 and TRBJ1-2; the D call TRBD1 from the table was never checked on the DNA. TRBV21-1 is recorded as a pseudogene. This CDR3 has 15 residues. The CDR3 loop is CASSKGGQGFYGYTF. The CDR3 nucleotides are TGTGCCAGCAGCAAAGGGGGACAGGGATTCTATGGCTACACCTTC.

CDR3 in DNA: TGTGCCAGCAGTGAACCCCTAGCGGGAGGGCCGTATCGAGCCAAAAACATTCAGTACTTC. It codes for CASSEPLAGGPYRAKNIQYF. This chain uses TRBV2 with TRBJ2-4; 12 bases match TRBD2. CDR1 and CDR2 from the germline V gene are SNHLY and FYNNEI. Trimming cost V 2 bases and J 0 bases; bases outside gene matches: 11. CDR3 length: 20 amino acids.

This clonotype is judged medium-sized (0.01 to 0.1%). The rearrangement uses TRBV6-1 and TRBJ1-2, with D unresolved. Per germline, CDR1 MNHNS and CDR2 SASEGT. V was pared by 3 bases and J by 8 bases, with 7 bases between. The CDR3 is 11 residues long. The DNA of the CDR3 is TGTGCCAGCAGTGAGAGTATCGGCTACACCTTC. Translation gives CASSESIGYTF.

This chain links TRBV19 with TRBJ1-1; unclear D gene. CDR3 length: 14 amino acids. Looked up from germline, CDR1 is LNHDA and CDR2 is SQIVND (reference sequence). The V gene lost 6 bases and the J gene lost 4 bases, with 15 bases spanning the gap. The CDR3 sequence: CASRPYVVGTEAFF. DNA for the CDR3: TGTGCCAGTAGGCCGTACGTGGTGGGCACTGAAGCTTTCTTT.

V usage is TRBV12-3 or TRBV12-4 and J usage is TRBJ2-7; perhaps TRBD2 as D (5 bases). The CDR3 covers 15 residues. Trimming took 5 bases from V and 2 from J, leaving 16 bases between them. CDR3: CASSLGSATTYEQYF. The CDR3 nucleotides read TGTGCCAGCAGTCTAGGGAGCGCAACCACCTACGAGCAGTACTTC.

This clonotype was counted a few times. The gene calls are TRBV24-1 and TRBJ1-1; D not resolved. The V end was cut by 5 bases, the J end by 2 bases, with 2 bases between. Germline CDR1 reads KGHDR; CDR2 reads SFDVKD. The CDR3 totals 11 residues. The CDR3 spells CATSVNTEAFF. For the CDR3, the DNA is TGTGCCACCAGTGTTAACACTGAAGCTTTCTTT.

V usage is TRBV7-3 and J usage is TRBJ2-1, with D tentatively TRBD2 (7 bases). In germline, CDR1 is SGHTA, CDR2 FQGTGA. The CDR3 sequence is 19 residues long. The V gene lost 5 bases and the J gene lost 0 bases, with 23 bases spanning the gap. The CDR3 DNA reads TGTGCCAGCAGCCACCCCCGAGGGGGGGGCAGGGGCTCCTACAATGAGCAGTTCTTC. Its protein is CASSHPRGGGRGSYNEQFF. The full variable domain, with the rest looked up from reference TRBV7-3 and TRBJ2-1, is GAGVSQTPSNKVTEKGKYVELRCDPISGHTALYWYRQSLGQGPEFLIYFQGTGAADDSGLPNDRFFAVRPEGSVSTLKIQRTERGDSAVYLCASSHPRGGGRGSYNEQFFGPGTRLTVL.

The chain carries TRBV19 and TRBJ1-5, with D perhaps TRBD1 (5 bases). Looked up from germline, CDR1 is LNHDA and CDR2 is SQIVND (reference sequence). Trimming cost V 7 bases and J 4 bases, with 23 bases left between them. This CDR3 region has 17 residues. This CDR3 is CASNRELGQGGNQPQHF. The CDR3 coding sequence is TGTGCCAGTAATCGCGAGCTTGGCCAGGGAGGAAATCAGCCCCAGCATTTT.

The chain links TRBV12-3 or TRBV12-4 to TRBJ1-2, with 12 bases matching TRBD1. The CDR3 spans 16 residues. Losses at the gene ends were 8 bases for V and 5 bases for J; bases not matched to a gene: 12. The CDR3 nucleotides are TGTGCCAGCGGTTCGAGTCCGGGACAGGGGGCATATGGCTACACCTTC. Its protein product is CASGSSPGQGAYGYTF.

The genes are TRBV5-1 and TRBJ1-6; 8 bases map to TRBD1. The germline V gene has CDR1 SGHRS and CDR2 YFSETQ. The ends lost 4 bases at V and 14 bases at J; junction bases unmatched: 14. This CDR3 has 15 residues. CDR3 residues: CASSPGQGSALTLHF. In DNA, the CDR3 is TGCGCCAGCAGCCCAGGACAGGGTTCGGCTCTGACCCTCCACTTT.

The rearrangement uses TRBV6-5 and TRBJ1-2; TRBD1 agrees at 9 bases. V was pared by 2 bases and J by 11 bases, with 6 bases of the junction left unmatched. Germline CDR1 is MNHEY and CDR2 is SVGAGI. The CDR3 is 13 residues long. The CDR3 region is CASSYRDRASYTF. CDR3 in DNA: TGTGCCAGCAGTTACCGGGACAGGGCTAGTTACACCTTC.

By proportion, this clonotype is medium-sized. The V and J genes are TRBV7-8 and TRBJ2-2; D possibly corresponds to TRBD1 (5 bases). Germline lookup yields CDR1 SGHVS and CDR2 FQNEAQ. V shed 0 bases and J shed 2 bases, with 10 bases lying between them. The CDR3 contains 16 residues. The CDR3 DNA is TGTGCCAGCAGCTTAGCGAGGTGGGGCAACACCGGGGAGCTGTTTTTT. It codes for CASSLARWGNTGELFF. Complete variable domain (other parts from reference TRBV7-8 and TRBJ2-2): GAGVSQSPRYKVAKRGQDVALRCDPISGHVSLFWYQQALGQGPEFLTYFQNEAQLDKSGLPSDRFFAERPEGSVSTLKIQRTQQEDSAVYLCASSLARWGNTGELFFGEGSRLTVL.

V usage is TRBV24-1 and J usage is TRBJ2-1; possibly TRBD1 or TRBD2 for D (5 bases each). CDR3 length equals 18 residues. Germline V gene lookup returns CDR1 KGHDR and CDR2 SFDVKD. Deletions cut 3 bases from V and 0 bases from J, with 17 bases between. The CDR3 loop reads CATSDTSGGGSSYNEQFF. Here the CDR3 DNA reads TGTGCCACCAGTGATACCAGCGGTGGGGGAAGCTCCTACAATGAGCAGTTCTTC.

This chain's CDR3 is CASSLNFGNTIYF. The CDR3 nucleotides read TGTGCCAGCAGCTTAAACTTCGGAAACACCATATATTTT. The chain combines TRBV7-2 with TRBJ1-3; D is unclear. In germline, CDR1 is SGHTA, CDR2 FQGNSA. The V gene lost 2 bases and the J gene lost 4 bases, with 6 bases spanning the gap. This CDR3 spans 13 amino acids.

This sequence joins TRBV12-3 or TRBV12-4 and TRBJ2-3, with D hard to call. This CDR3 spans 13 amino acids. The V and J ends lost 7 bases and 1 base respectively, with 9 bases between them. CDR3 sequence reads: CASNPFGTDTQYF. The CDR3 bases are TGTGCCAGCAATCCCTTTGGCACAGATACGCAGTATTTT.

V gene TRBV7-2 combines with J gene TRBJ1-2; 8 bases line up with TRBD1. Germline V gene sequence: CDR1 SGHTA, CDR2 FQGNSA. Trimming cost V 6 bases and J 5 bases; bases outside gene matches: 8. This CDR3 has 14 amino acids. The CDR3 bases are TGTGCCAGCAGATCAGGGGGCCTTGGATATGGCTACACCTTC. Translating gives CASRSGGLGYGYTF.

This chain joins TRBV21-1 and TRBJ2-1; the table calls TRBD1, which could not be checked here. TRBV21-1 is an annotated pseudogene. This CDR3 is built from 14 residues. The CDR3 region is CASSKGTGDDEQFF. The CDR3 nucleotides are TGTGCCAGCAGCAAAGGGACAGGGGATGATGAGCAGTTCTTC.

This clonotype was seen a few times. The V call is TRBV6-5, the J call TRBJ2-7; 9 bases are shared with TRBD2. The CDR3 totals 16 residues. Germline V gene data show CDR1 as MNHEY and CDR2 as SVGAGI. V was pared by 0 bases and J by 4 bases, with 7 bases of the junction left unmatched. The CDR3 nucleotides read TGTGCCAGCAGTTACTCGGTCGCGGGGGGGGCTTACGAGCAGTACTTC. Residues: CASSYSVAGGAYEQYF.

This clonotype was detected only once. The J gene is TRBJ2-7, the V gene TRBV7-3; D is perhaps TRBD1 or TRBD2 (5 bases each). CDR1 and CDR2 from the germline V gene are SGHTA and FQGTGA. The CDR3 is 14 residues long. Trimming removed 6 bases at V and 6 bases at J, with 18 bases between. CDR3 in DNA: TGTGCCAGCAGTCCACAGGCGGGCGAGGCCGAGCAGTACTTC. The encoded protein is CASSPQAGEAEQYF. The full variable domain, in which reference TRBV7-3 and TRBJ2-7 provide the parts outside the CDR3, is GAGVSQTPSNKVTEKGKYVELRCDPISGHTALYWYRQSLGQGPEFLIYFQGTGAADDSGLPNDRFFAVRPEGSVSTLKIQRTERGDSAVYLCASSPQAGEAEQYFGPGTRLTVT.

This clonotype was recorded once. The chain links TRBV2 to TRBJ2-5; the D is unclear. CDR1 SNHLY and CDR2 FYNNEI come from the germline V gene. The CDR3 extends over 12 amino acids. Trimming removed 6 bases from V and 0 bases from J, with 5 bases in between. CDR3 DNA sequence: TGTGCCAGCAGACGGGACCAAGAGACCCAGTACTTC. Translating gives CASRRDQETQYF.

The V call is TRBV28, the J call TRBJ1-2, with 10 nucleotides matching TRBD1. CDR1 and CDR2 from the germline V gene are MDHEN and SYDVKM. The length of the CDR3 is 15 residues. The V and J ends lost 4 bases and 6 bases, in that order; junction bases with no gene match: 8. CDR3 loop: CASSSSPGTGDGYTF. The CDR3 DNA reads TGTGCCAGCAGTTCAAGTCCCGGGACAGGGGATGGCTACACCTTC.

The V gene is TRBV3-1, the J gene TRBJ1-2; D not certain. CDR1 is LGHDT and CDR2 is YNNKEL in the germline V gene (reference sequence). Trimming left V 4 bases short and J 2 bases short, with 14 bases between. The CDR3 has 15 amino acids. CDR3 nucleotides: TGTGCCAGCAGCCCACGCCCCCAACCAAACTATGGCTACACCTTC. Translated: CASSPRPQPNYGYTF. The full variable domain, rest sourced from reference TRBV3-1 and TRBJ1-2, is DTAVSQTPKYLVTQMGNDKSIKCEQNLGHDTMYWYKQDSKKFLKIMFSYNNKELIINETVPNRFSPKSPDKAHLNLHINSLELGDSAVYFCASSPRPQPNYGYTFGSGTRLTVV.

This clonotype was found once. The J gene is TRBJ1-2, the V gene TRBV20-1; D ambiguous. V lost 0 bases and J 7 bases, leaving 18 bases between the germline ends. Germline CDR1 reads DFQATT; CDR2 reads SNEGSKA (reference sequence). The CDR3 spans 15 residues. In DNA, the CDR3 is TGCAGTGCTAGAGATCTAAGAATTCGCGAGGGTGGCTACACCTTC. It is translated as CSARDLRIREGGYTF.

The CDR3 loop reads CASSLDGDRPQHF. The CDR3 DNA reads TGCGCCAGCAGCTTGGATGGGGATAGGCCCCAGCATTTT. V is TRBV5-1 and J is TRBJ1-5; D is undetermined. CDR3 size: 13 residues. Germline values: CDR1 SGHRS, CDR2 YFSETQ. Trimming took 0 bases from V and 9 from J, leaving 10 bases between them.

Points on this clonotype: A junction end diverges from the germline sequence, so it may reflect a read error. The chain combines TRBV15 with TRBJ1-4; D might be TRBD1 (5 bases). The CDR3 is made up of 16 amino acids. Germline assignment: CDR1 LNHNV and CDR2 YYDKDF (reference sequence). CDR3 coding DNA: TGTGCCACCAGCAGAGACTGGCAGGGAGCTAATGAAAACCTGTTTTTT. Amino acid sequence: CATSRDWQGANENLFF.

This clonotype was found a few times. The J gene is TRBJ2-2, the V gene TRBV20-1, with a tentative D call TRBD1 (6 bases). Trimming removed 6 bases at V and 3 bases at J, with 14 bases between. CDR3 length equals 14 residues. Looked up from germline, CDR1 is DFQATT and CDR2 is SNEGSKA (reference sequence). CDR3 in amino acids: CSAEFHRDTGELFF. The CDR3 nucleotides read TGCAGTGCCGAGTTCCACAGGGACACCGGGGAGCTGTTTTTT.

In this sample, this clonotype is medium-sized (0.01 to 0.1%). The CDR3 protein is CSAKGLAPETQYF. The CDR3, as DNA: TGCAGTGCTAAAGGACTAGCCCCAGAGACCCAGTACTTC. The V call is TRBV20-1, the J call TRBJ2-5, with TRBD2 identical over 8 bases. The CDR3 has 13 residues. V trimming: 4 bases; J trimming: 4 bases; junction bases outside the gene matches: 5. From germline, CDR1 is DFQATT and CDR2 SNEGSKA (reference sequence).